Following are 17 T cell receptor beta chains from one sample sequenced in a study of OX40 agonist ivuxolimab in advanced cancers. Libraries were prepared by immunoSEQ multiplex PCR; TCRdb keeps only in-frame clonotypes and omits some of them. The sample has tens of thousands of clones, 85% to 95% seen once. The specimen was CD4+ or CD8+ T cells sorted from blood, collected in a trial of the OX40 agonist ivuxolimab. Receptors originate from an adult with an advanced solid tumor such as melanoma, head and neck, liver or kidney cancer.

V is TRBV6-1 and J is TRBJ2-7; 8 bases fit TRBD1. Germline V gene data show CDR1 as MNHNS and CDR2 as SASEGT. The CDR3 covers 13 residues. V was clipped by 2 bases and J by 6 bases; unmatched bases: 3. The CDR3 nucleotides are TGTGCCAGCAGTGAAAAACAGGGGGGCGAGCAGTACTTC. This sequence encodes CASSEKQGGEQYF.

The chain uses TRBV9 and TRBJ1-2, with TRBD1 as a possible D gene (5 bases). From germline, CDR1 is SGDLS and CDR2 YYNGEE. The V end was cut by 0 bases, the J end by 2 bases, with 8 bases between. The CDR3 has 14 amino acids. The chain's CDR3 is CASSVDPGNYGYTF. The CDR3 bases are TGTGCCAGCAGCGTAGATCCAGGGAACTATGGCTACACCTTC.

The chain combines TRBV6-5 with TRBJ2-1; D might be TRBD2 (7 bases). The CDR3 length is 13 residues. Per germline, CDR1 MNHEY and CDR2 SVGAGI. Trimming took 8 bases from V and 9 from J, leaving 17 bases between them. Here the CDR3 reads CASGGAGHSEQFF. The CDR3 nucleotides are TGTGCCAGCGGGGGGGCCGGTCACAGTGAGCAGTTCTTC.

This chain uses TRBV14 with TRBJ2-3; TRBD2 matches 11 bases. J was trimmed by 7 bases and V by 5 bases; bases with no gene match: 5. The CDR3 covers 14 residues. Germline V gives CDR1 SGHDN, CDR2 FVKESK. The CDR3, as DNA: TGTGCCAGCAGCGGTCTAGCGGGAGGAAATACGCAGTATTTT. Translation: CASSGLAGGNTQYF.

This clone occurred a few times. This chain uses TRBV4-2 with TRBJ2-1; 8 bases fit TRBD2. The germline CDR1 and CDR2 sequences are LGHNA and YNFKEQ. The CDR3 is made up of 14 amino acids. The junction had 5 bases not matched to a gene; V was cut back by 4 bases and J by 6 bases. CDR3 DNA: TGTGCCAGCAGCCGACTAGCGCGCTTCAATGAGCAGTTCTTC. Translated: CASSRLARFNEQFF.

This clone was observed a single time. The chain links TRBV12-5 to TRBJ1-1; D unclear. Germline-derived CDR1 and CDR2 are LGHNT and FRNRAP. Trimming took 7 bases from V and 1 from J, leaving 13 bases between them. CDR3 length: 14 amino acids. CDR3 sequence reads: CASDHREGNTEAFF. Here the CDR3 DNA reads TGTGCTAGTGACCATAGAGAAGGGAACACTGAAGCTTTCTTT.

The CDR3 here is CASTLRTGRVIYEQYF. CDR3 coding DNA: TGTGCCAGCACGTTACGGACAGGGAGGGTTATCTACGAGCAGTACTTC. The rearrangement uses TRBV5-6 and TRBJ2-7; D may be TRBD1 (8 bases). With 6 bases removed from V and 3 bases from J, the gap between germline ends came to 22 bases. This CDR3 comprises 16 residues. CDR1 is SGHDT and CDR2 is YYEEEE in the germline V gene.

V usage is TRBV10-3 and J usage is TRBJ2-5; D is unresolved. The CDR3 totals 14 residues. Trimming shortened V by 0 bases and J by 5 bases, and 10 bases separated the two germline ends. CDR1 and CDR2 from the germline V gene are ENHRY and SYGVKD. CDR3 coding DNA: TGTGCCATCAGTGAGTCCCTATTCGGGGAGACCCAGTACTTC. Translating gives CAISESLFGETQYF.

The chain is built from TRBV18 and TRBJ1-2; D is undetermined. Trimming removed 0 bases from V and 8 bases from J, with 13 bases in between. The CDR3 totals 14 residues. Germline loops: CDR1 KGHSH, CDR2 LQKENI. For the CDR3, the DNA is TGTGCCAGCTCACCACCGGGTAGGGTGGACGGCTACACCTTC. It yields the protein CASSPPGRVDGYTF.

J is TRBJ2-5 and V is TRBV18; D perhaps matches TRBD2 (5 bases). V dropped 3 bases and J dropped 1 base, with 12 bases sitting between them. The CDR3 contains 15 residues. The germline CDR1 and CDR2 sequences are KGHSH and LQKENI. Written as DNA, the CDR3 is TGTGCCAGCTCACCGGTTGACGGGATCCAAGAGACCCAGTACTTC. Its translation: CASSPVDGIQETQYF.

V is TRBV6-5 and J is TRBJ2-7; tentative D call: TRBD1 (6 bases). This CDR3 has 15 residues. V lost 7 bases to trimming and J lost 3 bases, with 19 bases between them. The germline V gene has CDR1 MNHEY and CDR2 SVGAGI. CDR3 DNA sequence: TGTGCCAGCACCCCCCGGGACATCGACCGCTACGAGCAGTACTTC. The encoded protein is CASTPRDIDRYEQYF.

The chain joins TRBV7-2 to TRBJ2-7; 7 bases map to TRBD2. Germline V lookup: CDR1 SGHTA, CDR2 FQGNSA. With 6 bases clipped from V and 4 bases from J, the junction kept 12 bases outside the gene matches. CDR3 length equals 15 residues. This CDR3 reads CASSRGGLGWYEQYF. DNA for the CDR3: TGTGCCAGCAGTCGCGGCGGACTAGGGTGGTACGAGCAGTACTTC.

The genes are TRBV15 and TRBJ2-1; TRBD2 agrees at 9 bases. From germline, CDR1 is LNHNV and CDR2 YYDKDF (reference sequence). CDR3 length: 14 amino acids. V lost 5 bases to trimming and J lost 7 bases; unmatched junction nucleotides: 6. The CDR3 loop is CATSSSGIKNEQFF. The CDR3 DNA reads as TGTGCCACCAGCTCTAGCGGGATTAAGAATGAGCAGTTCTTC.

The CDR3 loop is CASSETPGVNSPLHF. The CDR3 bases are TGTGCCAGCAGTGAAACCCCGGGAGTTAATTCACCCCTCCACTTT. The chain employs TRBV6-1 and TRBJ1-6; D unclear. Trimming cost V 2 bases and J 6 bases, with 11 bases left between them. The CDR3 extends over 15 amino acids. Germline CDR1 and CDR2: MNHNS and SASEGT.

Regarding this clone: The sample holds other DNA sequences that translate to the same CDR3. The gene calls are TRBV10-3 and TRBJ2-5, with 7 bases aligning to TRBD1. The CDR3 has 12 residues. The V and J ends lost 8 bases and 3 bases, in that order; junction bases with no gene match: 3. The germline CDR1 and CDR2 sequences are ENHRY and SYGVKD. Written as DNA, the CDR3 is TGTGCCATCGGAGACAGGGAAGAGACCCAGTACTTC. Protein sequence: CAIGDREETQYF.

This chain joins TRBV19 and TRBJ2-3; the D is unclear. This CDR3 is 12 amino acids long. From germline, CDR1 is LNHDA and CDR2 SQIVND (reference sequence). Trimming pared 3 bases from V and 5 bases from J, leaving 6 bases between. Here the CDR3 DNA reads TGTGCCAGTAGTATCTCGGGAGATACGCAGTATTTT. This translates into CASSISGDTQYF.

The DNA for the CDR3 is TGTGCCAGCAGCTTAGATCCGGGACCGCGGGTATATGGCTACACCTTC. Its translation is CASSLDPGPRVYGYTF. V is TRBV11-2 and J is TRBJ1-2; a weak D match, TRBD1 (5 bases). CDR3 length: 16 amino acids. Germline CDR1 reads SGHAT; CDR2 reads FQNNGV. Trimming cost V 0 bases and J 5 bases, with 16 bases left between them.